One sample yielded the 7 T cell receptor beta chains listed below, sequenced in a study of OX40 agonist ivuxolimab in advanced cancers. Here immunoSEQ multiplex PCR was the method, and the copy in TCRdb shows in-frame clones only, minus some. The data hold about 55,000 clones, with around 89% observed a single time. Sequenced here: CD4+ or CD8+ T cells sorted from blood, sampled in a trial of the OX40 agonist ivuxolimab. The receptor set was obtained from an adult with an advanced solid tumor such as melanoma, head and neck, liver or kidney cancer.

The rearrangement links TRBV11-2 to TRBJ2-2; D is unresolved. CDR3 length: 11 amino acids. Per the germline V gene, CDR1 is SGHAT and CDR2 is FQNNGV. Deletions cut 8 bases from V and 6 bases from J, with 7 bases between. CDR3 sequence: CASPSPGELFF. The DNA for the CDR3 is TGTGCCAGCCCTTCCCCCGGGGAGCTGTTTTTT.

This sequence joins TRBV19 and TRBJ1-5; 8 bases are shared with TRBD1. The germline V gene encodes CDR1 LNHDA and CDR2 SQIVND (reference sequence). V lost 0 bases and J lost 7; bases outside the gene matches: 11. The length of the CDR3 is 17 residues. This CDR3 is CASSIDPGQGNRQPQHF. CDR3 nucleotide sequence: TGTGCCAGTAGTATAGACCCTGGACAGGGTAATCGCCAGCCCCAGCATTTT.

This sequence joins TRBV27 and TRBJ2-3, with D possibly matching TRBD2 (6 bases). CDR3 size: 14 residues. The germline V gene has CDR1 MNHEY and CDR2 SMNVEV (reference sequence). With 5 bases removed from V and 6 bases from J, the gap between germline ends came to 15 bases. The CDR3 nucleotides read TGTGCCAGCAGTCCACGGGACTCCGCGGATACGCAGTATTTT. This codes for CASSPRDSADTQYF.

This clone has a single count. V is TRBV7-9 and J is TRBJ1-5; 9 nucleotides align to TRBD1. The trim removed 5 bases at V and 2 bases at J, leaving 10 bases unmatched. Germline V lookup: CDR1 SEHNR, CDR2 FQNEAQ (reference sequence). CDR3 length: 17 residues. The chain's CDR3 is CASSQGTGKGRNQPQHF. DNA for the CDR3: TGTGCCAGCAGCCAAGGGACAGGGAAGGGTCGCAATCAGCCCCAGCATTTT.

A remark on this clone: This same CDR3 is encoded by further DNA sequences in the sample. This sequence joins TRBV11-2 and TRBJ2-7; 7 bases align to TRBD1. This CDR3 comprises 13 residues. Germline-derived CDR1 and CDR2 are SGHAT and FQNNGV. After removal of 4 bases from V and 1 base from J, the junction contained 1 base not matched to a gene. The CDR3 sequence: CASSWDSSYEQYV. CDR3 nucleotides: TGTGCCAGCAGCTGGGACAGTTCCTACGAGCAGTACGTC.

The chain combines TRBV2 with TRBJ1-2; D perhaps matches TRBD1 (6 bases). Trimming left V 1 base short and J 2 bases short, with 8 bases between. The CDR3 covers 14 residues. Germline CDR1 and CDR2: SNHLY and FYNNEI. The CDR3 coding sequence is TGTGCCAGCAGTGAAGAGCAGGGGAACTATGGCTACACCTTC. Protein: CASSEEQGNYGYTF. Full variable domain (rest looked up from reference TRBV2 and TRBJ1-2): EPEVTQTPSHQVTQMGQEVILRCVPISNHLYFYWYRQILGQKVEFLVSFYNNEISEKSEIFDDQFSVERPDGSNFTLKIRSTKLEDSAMYFCASSEEQGNYGYTFGSGTRLTVV.

J is TRBJ2-1 and V is TRBV27; either TRBD1 or TRBD2 may fit D (5 bases each). The CDR3 length is 15 residues. CDR1 is MNHEY, CDR2 SMNVEV, per germline (reference sequence). V was shortened by 6 bases and J by 0 bases, with 12 bases between the two germline ends. The CDR3 is CASRGPEGSYNEQFF. In nucleotides, the CDR3 is TGTGCCAGCAGGGGGCCCGAGGGCTCCTACAATGAGCAGTTCTTC.